Each of the 27 T cell receptor beta chains below was sequenced from the same sample in a study of blood T cell repertoires in COVID-19. The assay was immunoSEQ multiplex PCR, and TCRdb's table has in-frame clones only and misses some. This table holds around 170,000 clones, about four fifths found once. The material sequenced was peripheral blood. Receptors were obtained from a man aged 65-85 years who had recovered from COVID-19.

The chain employs TRBV25-1 and TRBJ1-1; D possibly corresponds to TRBD1 (5 bases). Germline V gives CDR1 MGHDK, CDR2 SYGVNS. Trimming removed 4 bases from V and 1 base from J, with 16 bases in between. The CDR3 sequence is 16 residues long. The CDR3 sequence is CASSAPVSQGNTEAFF. CDR3 nucleotide sequence: TGTGCCAGCAGTGCCCCGGTATCCCAGGGGAACACTGAAGCTTTCTTT.

The chain is built from TRBV15 and TRBJ2-7, with a tentative D call TRBD2 (5 bases). CDR1 is LNHNV, CDR2 YYDKDF, per germline (reference sequence). V lost 0 bases to trimming and J lost 2 bases, with 11 bases between them. This CDR3 contains 15 residues. This CDR3 reads CATSRDHGETYEQYF. The CDR3 nucleotides are TGTGCCACCAGCAGAGATCACGGGGAGACCTACGAGCAGTACTTC.

Of note for this clone: The junction departs from the called germline gene at one end, perhaps through a read error. The chain has TRBV15 and TRBJ2-4, with 9 nucleotides matching TRBD2. Germline CDR1 is LNHNV and CDR2 is YYDKDF (reference sequence). This CDR3 spans 15 amino acids. In DNA form, the CDR3 reads TGTGCCACCAGCAGTGATTTATTGGCTAGCGGGATCCCTAACTTC. Translating it yields CATSSDLLASGIPNF. The complete variable domain, with remaining parts taken from reference TRBV15 and TRBJ2-4, reads DAMVIQNPRYQVTQFGKPVTLSCSQTLNHNVMYWYQQKSSQAPKLLFHYYDKDFNNEADTPDNFQSRRPNTSFCFLDIRSPGLGDTAMYLCATSSDLLASGIPNFGAGTRLSVL.

The chain has TRBV5-1 and TRBJ1-3, with a tentative D call TRBD1 (5 bases). This CDR3 region has 15 residues. The V end was cut by 3 bases, the J end by 0 bases, with 10 bases between. In germline, CDR1 is SGHRS, CDR2 YFSETQ. CDR3 protein: CASSSSGGSGNTIYF. In DNA form, the CDR3 reads TGCGCCAGCAGCTCCTCCGGGGGCTCTGGAAACACCATATATTTT.

The chain is built from TRBV21-1 and TRBJ1-1; TRBD1 is the table's D call and was not checked against the DNA. TRBV21-1 is recorded as a pseudogene. The CDR3 covers 16 residues. The CDR3 DNA reads TGTGCCAGCAGCAGTCAGGGGCCGCAGTTACCCACTGAAGCTTTCTTT. This codes for CASSSQGPQLPTEAFF.

This chain joins TRBV13 and TRBJ2-7, with 7 bases aligning to TRBD2. The V segment lost 7 bases and the J segment 0 bases; nucleotides outside the gene matches: 9. The CDR3 runs to 15 residues. From germline, CDR1 is PRHDT and CDR2 FYEKMQ (reference sequence). CDR3 amino acids: CASKKAGEVSYEQYF. As DNA, the CDR3 is TGTGCCAGCAAAAAGGCGGGAGAGGTCTCCTACGAGCAGTACTTC.

The rearrangement uses TRBV11-2 and TRBJ2-7, with TRBD2 identical over 11 bases. The trim removed 5 bases at V and 2 bases at J, leaving 5 bases unmatched. The CDR3 runs to 15 residues. Per germline, CDR1 SGHAT and CDR2 FQNNGV. CDR3 nucleotide sequence: TGTGCCAGCAGCACCGGGACTAGCGGTACCTACGAGCAGTACTTC. Protein product: CASSTGTSGTYEQYF. Full variable domain (rest looked up from reference TRBV11-2 and TRBJ2-7): EAGVAQSPRYKIIEKRQSVAFWCNPISGHATLYWYQQILGQGPKLLIQFQNNGVVDDSQLPKDRFSAERLKGVDSTLKIQPAKLEDSAVYLCASSTGTSGTYEQYFGPGTRLTVT.

This chain links TRBV7-2 with TRBJ2-1; 10 bases fit TRBD2. CDR3 length: 15 amino acids. The germline gives CDR1 SGHTA, CDR2 FQGNSA. After removal of 4 bases from V and 9 bases from J, the junction contained 9 bases not matched to a gene. CDR3: CASSSTSGWAGEQFF. Here the CDR3 DNA reads TGTGCCAGCAGCTCGACTAGCGGGTGGGCTGGTGAGCAGTTCTTC. Filled out from reference TRBV7-2 and TRBJ2-1, the complete variable domain reads GAGVSQSPSNKVTEKGKDVELRCDPISGHTALYWYRQSLGQGLEFLIYFQGNSAPDKSGLPSDRFSAERTGGSVSTLTIQRTQQEDSAVYLCASSSTSGWAGEQFFGPGTRLTVL.

The V gene is TRBV5-1, the J gene TRBJ2-7; D is possibly TRBD2 (6 bases). V shed 0 bases and J shed 3 bases, with 13 bases lying between them. There are 15 residues in the CDR3. The germline V gene has CDR1 SGHRS and CDR2 YFSETQ. The chain's CDR3 is CASSLGLEGIYEQYF. Written as DNA, the CDR3 is TGCGCCAGCAGCTTGGGACTAGAGGGTATCTACGAGCAGTACTTC. Combining the CDR3 with reference TRBV5-1 and TRBJ2-7 gives the whole variable domain KAGVTQTPRYLIKTRGQQVTLSCSPISGHRSVSWYQQTPGQGLQFLFEYFSETQRNKGNFPGRFSGRQFSNSRSEMNVSTLELGDSALYLCASSLGLEGIYEQYFGPGTRLTVT.

The chain combines TRBV5-4 with TRBJ2-2; TRBD2 is a possible D gene (5 bases). V was pared by 2 bases and J by 2 bases, with 10 bases between. The V gene's germline CDR1 is SGHNT and CDR2 YYREEE (reference sequence). The CDR3 covers 15 residues. The CDR3 DNA is TGTGCCAGCAGCTTTGCGACGGGAAACACCGGGGAGCTGTTTTTT. Its protein is CASSFATGNTGELFF.

This clone was observed once. V and J are TRBV5-1 and TRBJ2-7; the D gene is possibly TRBD1 (5 bases). The CDR3 loop spans 15 amino acids. In germline, CDR1 is SGHRS, CDR2 YFSETQ. V was shortened by 0 bases and J by 4 bases, with 14 bases between the two germline ends. CDR3 sequence (DNA): TGCGCCAGCAGCTTGGATCCAGGGATTGGGTACGAGCAGTACTTC. Protein product: CASSLDPGIGYEQYF.

This clone was detected a few times. J is TRBJ1-6 and V is TRBV2, with TRBD1 matching over 10 bases. This CDR3 comprises 16 residues. The V and J ends lost 2 bases and 7 bases, in that order; junction bases with no gene match: 5. CDR1 is SNHLY and CDR2 is FYNNEI in the germline V gene. In DNA, the CDR3 is TGTGCCAGCAGTGAATACATGGGACAGGGGAATTCACCCCTCCACTTT. It codes for CASSEYMGQGNSPLHF.

The genes are TRBV4-3 and TRBJ2-2, with D hard to call. V was cut by 1 base and J by 5 bases, with 8 bases left in between. CDR1 LGHNA and CDR2 YSLEER come from the germline V gene. This CDR3 is 14 amino acids long. CDR3 in DNA: TGCGCCAGCAGCCAAGGTTGGGCTACCGGGGAGCTGTTTTTT. It is translated as CASSQGWATGELFF.

This rearrangement joins TRBV2 to TRBJ1-5; 8 bases are shared with TRBD1. This CDR3 region has 16 residues. Germline V CDR1 and CDR2: SNHLY, FYNNEI. The V segment lost 6 bases and the J segment 4 bases; nucleotides outside the gene matches: 11. CDR3 sequence reads: CASSIAQTGGNQPQHF. The CDR3 DNA reads TGTGCCAGCAGCATAGCCCAAACAGGGGGAAATCAGCCCCAGCATTTT.

V gene TRBV7-2 combines with J gene TRBJ2-1; 11 bases fit TRBD2. The CDR3 length is 15 residues. CDR1 and CDR2 (germline): SGHTA, FQGNSA. The V gene end was trimmed by 5 bases and the J gene end by 7 bases; junction bases not matched to a gene: 7. The CDR3 spells CASSLLAGVSNEQFF. CDR3 nucleotides: TGTGCCAGCAGCCTACTAGCGGGAGTAAGTAATGAGCAGTTCTTC. The whole variable domain, remainder taken from reference TRBV7-2 and TRBJ2-1, is GAGVSQSPSNKVTEKGKDVELRCDPISGHTALYWYRQSLGQGLEFLIYFQGNSAPDKSGLPSDRFSAERTGGSVSTLTIQRTQQEDSAVYLCASSLLAGVSNEQFFGPGTRLTVL.

The V call is TRBV3-1 (or the pseudogene TRBV3-2), the J call TRBJ2-7; TRBD1 matches at 9 bases. V trimming: 1 base; J trimming: 2 bases; junction bases outside the gene matches: 9. Germline V lookup: CDR1 LGHDT, CDR2 YNNKEL (reference sequence). The CDR3 is made up of 17 amino acids. DNA of the CDR3: TGTGCCAGCAGCCAAGCTTTCACCGGGACAGGGACCTACGAGCAGTACTTC. Translation: CASSQAFTGTGTYEQYF.

The chain employs TRBV5-5 and TRBJ1-5; D not certain. CDR3 length: 13 amino acids. CDR1 and CDR2 (germline): SGHKS, YYEKEE (reference sequence). V shed 4 bases and J shed 4 bases, with 9 bases lying between them. The CDR3 DNA is TGTGCCAGCAGCCGCGGCGATAATCAGCCCCAGCATTTT. Protein product: CASSRGDNQPQHF. The whole variable domain, filled in from reference TRBV5-5 and TRBJ1-5, reads DAGVTQSPTHLIKTRGQQVTLRCSPISGHKSVSWYQQVLGQGPQFIFQYYEKEERGRGNFPDRFSARQFPNYSSELNVNALLLGDSALYLCASSRGDNQPQHFGDGTRLSIL.

The V and J genes are TRBV20-1 and TRBJ2-7; 12 nucleotides agree with TRBD2. Germline V gene sequence: CDR1 DFQATT, CDR2 SNEGSKA (reference sequence). The CDR3 is 11 residues long. CDR3 DNA: TGCAGAGGGACTAGCGGGTCCGAGCAGTACTTC. Translating gives CRGTSGSEQYF.

V gene TRBV18 combines with J gene TRBJ1-1; the match to TRBD1 covers 8 bases. V shed 5 bases and J 1 base; nucleotides not matched to a gene: 3. Germline V gene data show CDR1 as KGHSH and CDR2 as LQKENI. This CDR3 has 14 amino acids. In DNA, the CDR3 is TGTGCCAGCTCATTCGGACAGGGGAACACTGAAGCTTTCTTT. This sequence encodes CASSFGQGNTEAFF.

This sequence joins TRBV7-9 and TRBJ2-5, with TRBD2 matching over 11 bases. Trimming took 3 bases from V and 3 from J; bases not matched to a gene: 6. Germline CDR1 SEHNR, CDR2 FQNEAQ (reference sequence). This CDR3 is built from 16 residues. The CDR3 loop is CASSLASGRKEETQYF. The CDR3 DNA reads as TGTGCCAGCAGCTTGGCTAGCGGGAGGAAAGAAGAGACCCAGTACTTC.

This clone showed up just once. The chain recombines TRBV3-1 (or the pseudogene TRBV3-2) with TRBJ2-3; D unclear. Trimming cost V 4 bases and J 6 bases, with 11 bases left between them. Germline CDR1 is LGHDT and CDR2 is YNNKEL (reference sequence). This CDR3 region has 13 residues. The CDR3 nucleotides are TGTGCCAGCAGCCGAAAACCCCGGGATACGCAGTATTTT. This codes for CASSRKPRDTQYF.

This clone was counted a few times. The chain is built from TRBV6-6 and TRBJ1-1; a possible D gene is TRBD1 (6 bases). Per the germline V gene, CDR1 is MNHNY and CDR2 is SVGAGI (reference sequence). Between the trimmed V and J ends, which lost 6 bases and 0 bases, there was a span of 14 bases. The CDR3 covers 15 residues. CDR3 coding DNA: TGTGCCAGCAGAGGGGGGGCACGGGTGAACACTGAAGCTTTCTTT. Translated, it gives CASRGGARVNTEAFF.

CDR3 sequence (DNA): TGTGCCAGTAGTATAGATCTCAGGGCTTTACCCTCCTACAATGAGCAGTTCTTC. Its protein product is CASSIDLRALPSYNEQFF. The chain employs TRBV19 and TRBJ2-1, with D possibly being TRBD1 (5 bases). V was cut by 0 bases and J by 0 bases, with 15 bases left in between. There are 18 residues in the CDR3. Germline V gene data show CDR1 as LNHDA and CDR2 as SQIVND (reference sequence).

This clone has a single count. The V call is TRBV10-3, the J call TRBJ2-2; D may be TRBD1 (6 bases). The CDR3 is 15 residues long. V dropped 8 bases and J dropped 0 bases, with 13 bases sitting between them. Germline CDR1 is ENHRY and CDR2 is SYGVKD. CDR3 region: CAIAEGGANTGELFF. CDR3 sequence (DNA): TGTGCCATCGCGGAAGGGGGAGCGAACACCGGGGAGCTGTTTTTT.

This chain links TRBV3-1 (or the pseudogene TRBV3-2) with TRBJ2-3; 10 nucleotides agree with TRBD2. This CDR3 is built from 16 residues. CDR1 is LGHDT and CDR2 is YNNKEL in the germline V gene (reference sequence). V was pared by 4 bases and J by 3 bases, with 7 bases of the junction left unmatched. This CDR3 reads CASSLQGSGRTDTQYF. The DNA for the CDR3 is TGTGCCAGCAGCCTACAGGGTAGCGGGAGGACAGATACGCAGTATTTT.

This clone appeared a few times. The chain is built from TRBV5-1 and TRBJ2-2; TRBD1 aligns across 7 bases. Germline values: CDR1 SGHRS, CDR2 YFSETQ. The trim removed 0 bases at V and 5 bases at J, leaving 7 bases unmatched. CDR3 length: 16 amino acids. The chain's CDR3 is CASSLVPTGLTGELFF. CDR3 sequence (DNA): TGCGCCAGCAGCTTGGTCCCGACAGGGTTGACCGGGGAGCTGTTTTTT. The entire variable domain, with the rest obtained from reference TRBV5-1 and TRBJ2-2, is as follows: KAGVTQTPRYLIKTRGQQVTLSCSPISGHRSVSWYQQTPGQGLQFLFEYFSETQRNKGNFPGRFSGRQFSNSRSEMNVSTLELGDSALYLCASSLVPTGLTGELFFGEGSRLTVL.

The rearrangement links TRBV9 to TRBJ2-3, with D tentatively TRBD2 (5 bases). Germline V gene data show CDR1 as SGDLS and CDR2 as YYNGEE. The V and J ends lost 3 bases and 2 bases respectively, with 10 bases between them. CDR3 length equals 14 residues. CDR3 DNA: TGTGCCAGCAGCGCCGGAGGTATCACAGATACGCAGTATTTT. Protein product: CASSAGGITDTQYF.